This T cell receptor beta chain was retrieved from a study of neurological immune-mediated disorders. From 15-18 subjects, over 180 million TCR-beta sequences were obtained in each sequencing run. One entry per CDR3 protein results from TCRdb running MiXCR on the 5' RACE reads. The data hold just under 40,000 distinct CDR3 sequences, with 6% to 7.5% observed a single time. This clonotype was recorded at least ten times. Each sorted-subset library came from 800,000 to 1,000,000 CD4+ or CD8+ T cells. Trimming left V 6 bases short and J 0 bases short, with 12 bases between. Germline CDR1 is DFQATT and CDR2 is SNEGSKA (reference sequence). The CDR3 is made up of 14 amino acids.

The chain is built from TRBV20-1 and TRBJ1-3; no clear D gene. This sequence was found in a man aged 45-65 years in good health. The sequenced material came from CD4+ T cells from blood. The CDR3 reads CSALSPDSGNTIYF. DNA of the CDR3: TGCAGTGCCCTAAGTCCGGACTCTGGAAACACCATATATTTT.